The 21 T cell receptor beta chains listed next were all sequenced from one sample in a study of cytomegalovirus exposure and HLA in healthy donors. PCR was performed using 60 Vbeta and 13 Jbeta primers. Profiling relied on immunoSEQ multiplex PCR, and the TCRdb table lists in-frame clones only, not all of them. The sample has some 77,000 clones; around 80% are singletons. Sequenced input: PBMCs. These TCRs come from a man younger than 45 in good health and CMV-seronegative.

The gene calls are TRBV19 and TRBJ2-3; 9 bases are shared with TRBD1. Germline CDR1 is LNHDA and CDR2 is SQIVND (reference sequence). V dropped 5 bases and J dropped 0; count of bases not matched to a gene: 6. The CDR3 totals 16 residues. In DNA form, the CDR3 reads TGTGCCAGTAGTTCCCCAGGGACAGGGAGCACAGATACGCAGTATTTT. It yields the protein CASSSPGTGSTDTQYF.

This clone was seen more than once but under ten times. The CDR3 sequence is CASSLRGADGNTIYF. CDR3 DNA sequence: TGTGCCAGCAGCTTACGGGGGGCTGATGGAAACACCATATATTTT. The chain joins TRBV7-9 to TRBJ1-3, with TRBD1 as a possible D gene (6 bases). The germline CDR1 and CDR2 sequences are SEHNR and FQNEAQ (reference sequence). This CDR3 is built from 15 residues. Deletions cut 2 bases from V and 3 bases from J, with 11 bases between.

The chain carries TRBV27 and TRBJ2-1; D uncertain. The germline V gene encodes CDR1 MNHEY and CDR2 SMNVEV (reference sequence). This CDR3 comprises 13 residues. The V end lost 3 bases, the J end lost 5 bases, and 8 bases lay between the germline ends. The CDR3 DNA reads as TGTGCCAGCAGTTTCGGCGGTAACAATGAGCAGTTCTTC. Amino acids: CASSFGGNNEQFF.

This chain links TRBV18 with TRBJ1-1; no clear D. The V and J ends lost 3 bases and 4 bases respectively, with 12 bases between them. Germline values: CDR1 KGHSH, CDR2 LQKENI. CDR3 size: 14 residues. CDR3 sequence: CASSPLSGLTEAFF. CDR3 DNA: TGTGCCAGCTCACCCCTGTCAGGACTCACTGAAGCTTTCTTT.

This rearrangement joins TRBV7-2 to TRBJ2-5; 7 bases are shared with TRBD2. Germline V gene lookup returns CDR1 SGHTA and CDR2 FQGNSA. V was pared by 6 bases and J by 2 bases, with 6 bases of the junction left unmatched. This CDR3 is 14 amino acids long. The CDR3 sequence: CASRPAGSQETQYF. CDR3 DNA: TGTGCCAGCAGGCCAGCGGGATCACAAGAGACCCAGTACTTC.

The chain is built from TRBV20-1 and TRBJ2-1; TRBD2 might be the D (5 bases). Trimming stripped 5 bases from V and 9 bases from J, with 11 bases between. This CDR3 spans 11 amino acids. Germline V lookup: CDR1 DFQATT, CDR2 SNEGSKA (reference sequence). CDR3 DNA sequence: TGCAGTGCTTTACTAGTCCCTGAGCAGTTCTTC. Amino acids: CSALLVPEQFF.

The V and J genes are TRBV7-2 and TRBJ2-1; 10 bases line up with TRBD2. Trimming removed 5 bases from V and 7 bases from J; junction bases left unmatched: 8. The germline gives CDR1 SGHTA, CDR2 FQGNSA. This CDR3 has 15 amino acids. Here the CDR3 reads CASSALAGDWNEQFF. In DNA, the CDR3 is TGTGCCAGCAGCGCCCTAGCGGGGGATTGGAATGAGCAGTTCTTC.

This clone was seen more than once but under ten times. The CDR3 DNA follows: TGTGCCATCAGGGCCGGGGAGCGGGGACTTGAGCAGTTCTTC. Translating gives CAIRAGERGLEQFF. The chain links TRBV10-3 to TRBJ2-1; 7 bases are a match to TRBD2. This CDR3 comprises 14 residues. From germline, CDR1 is ENHRY and CDR2 SYGVKD. Germline trimming cut 6 bases from V and 9 bases from J; bases unmatched to any gene: 11.

This chain uses TRBV9 with TRBJ1-5; possibly TRBD1 for D (6 bases). Germline CDR1 reads SGDLS; CDR2 reads YYNGEE. CDR3 length: 14 residues. The germline V and J ends were trimmed by 1 base and 6 bases, with 11 bases remaining between them. CDR3 amino acids: CASSVRGGTQPQHF. The CDR3 DNA reads as TGTGCCAGCAGCGTAAGGGGGGGAACTCAGCCCCAGCATTTT.

J is TRBJ2-2 and V is TRBV19; 9 positions agree with TRBD1. CDR3 length: 14 amino acids. V was pared by 7 bases and J by 4 bases, with 4 bases of the junction left unmatched. Germline V gene data show CDR1 as LNHDA and CDR2 as SQIVND (reference sequence). Here the CDR3 DNA reads TGTGCCAGTATAGGGACAGGGCGCACCGGGGAGCTGTTTTTT. Its protein is CASIGTGRTGELFF.

CDR3 nucleotide sequence: TGTGCCAGCAGTGAAGTTGCGGGCCAAGAGACCCAGTACTTC. This sequence encodes CASSEVAGQETQYF. This sequence joins TRBV6-1 and TRBJ2-5, with D possibly matching TRBD2 (5 bases). The CDR3 has 14 residues. Germline CDR1 MNHNS, CDR2 SASEGT. V was pared by 1 base and J by 1 base, with 7 bases between.

The V call is TRBV5-6, the J call TRBJ2-3, with TRBD2 identical over 11 bases. The CDR3 is 17 residues long. CDR1 and CDR2 from the germline V gene are SGHDT and YYEEEE. Trimming removed 2 bases from V and 1 base from J; junction bases left unmatched: 6. This CDR3 reads CASSFILAGDGTDTQYF. The CDR3 bases are TGTGCCAGCAGCTTTATACTAGCGGGAGACGGCACAGATACGCAGTATTTT.

This CDR3 is CASSSTHRENEKLFF. In DNA, the CDR3 is TGCGCCAGCAGCTCAACCCACAGGGAGAATGAAAAACTGTTTTTT. This rearrangement joins TRBV4-1 to TRBJ1-4, with a tentative D call TRBD1 (6 bases). Trimming shortened V by 5 bases and J by 5 bases, and 15 bases separated the two germline ends. The CDR3 loop spans 15 amino acids. Per germline, CDR1 MGHRA and CDR2 YSYEKL.

This clone was seen just once. The V call is TRBV30, the J call TRBJ2-4; D unclear. With 5 bases removed from V and 5 bases from J, the gap between germline ends came to 10 bases. Germline assignment: CDR1 GTSNPN and CDR2 SVGIG (reference sequence). CDR3 length: 12 residues. The CDR3 sequence is CAWAADQNIQYF. DNA for the CDR3: TGTGCCTGGGCGGCAGATCAAAACATTCAGTACTTC.

This chain links TRBV4-2 with TRBJ2-7; 9 positions agree with TRBD1. The CDR3 has 18 amino acids. The ends lost 3 bases at V and 4 bases at J; junction bases unmatched: 16. Germline V CDR1 and CDR2: LGHNA, YNFKEQ. CDR3 sequence: CASSHLPGQGEDFYEQYF. The CDR3 nucleotides are TGTGCCAGCAGCCATTTACCGGGACAGGGCGAGGACTTTTACGAGCAGTACTTC.

This clone was detected a few times. The chain employs TRBV7-2 and TRBJ2-1; TRBD2 aligns across 11 bases. V gave up 2 bases and J gave up 7 bases; unmatched junction bases: 4. The germline V gene has CDR1 SGHTA and CDR2 FQGNSA. The CDR3 sequence is 15 residues long. CDR3 sequence reads: CASSLTSGSHNEQFF. In DNA, the CDR3 is TGTGCCAGCAGCTTAACTAGCGGGAGCCATAATGAGCAGTTCTTC.

This clone has a single count. CDR3 sequence: CASSLRTALPPMNTEAFF. CDR3 DNA sequence: TGTGCCAGTAGTCTCCGGACAGCCCTACCCCCTATGAACACTGAAGCTTTCTTT. The J gene is TRBJ1-1, the V gene TRBV19; tentatively, D is TRBD1 (6 bases). This CDR3 is built from 18 residues. V shed 5 bases and J shed 0 bases, with 22 bases lying between them. Looked up from germline, CDR1 is LNHDA and CDR2 is SQIVND (reference sequence).

The J gene is TRBJ2-3, the V gene TRBV4-3; no clear D. This CDR3 is 15 amino acids long. V lost 3 bases and J lost 2, with 12 bases in between. Germline CDR1 reads LGHNA; CDR2 reads YSLEER. The CDR3 is CASSHGQALTDTQYF. The CDR3 DNA is TGCGCCAGCAGCCATGGGCAGGCCCTCACAGATACGCAGTATTTT.

The chain is built from TRBV6-6 and TRBJ2-7, with TRBD1 as a possible D gene (6 bases). Trimming took off 5 bases at V and 3 bases at J, with 8 bases between the two ends. Germline CDR1 reads MNHNY; CDR2 reads SVGAGI (reference sequence). CDR3 length equals 12 residues. The DNA for the CDR3 is TGTGCCAGCAGTACAGGGTTCTACGAGCAGTACTTC. Amino acid sequence: CASSTGFYEQYF.

Worth noting for this clone: This sample includes further DNA sequences coding for the same CDR3. The chain recombines TRBV6-5 with TRBJ1-5; D not resolved. The CDR3 covers 12 residues. Germline V gives CDR1 MNHEY, CDR2 SVGAGI. Trimming removed 8 bases from V and 2 bases from J, with 7 bases in between. In DNA form, the CDR3 reads TGTGCCAGCCGGAGTGGCAATCAGCCCCAGCATTTT. Its translation is CASRSGNQPQHF.

The rearrangement links TRBV7-9 to TRBJ1-2, with TRBD1 matching 8 bases. The CDR3 is 14 amino acids. V shed 3 bases, J shed 6 bases, and the junction held 6 bases outside the gene matches. CDR1 is SEHNR, CDR2 FQNEAQ, per germline (reference sequence). The CDR3 loop reads CASSFTGTGDGYTF. The CDR3 DNA reads as TGTGCCAGCAGCTTTACCGGGACAGGTGATGGCTACACCTTC.